Each of the 28 T cell receptor beta chains below was sequenced from the same sample in a study of radiation and T cells in renal cell carcinoma. Treatment defined: 15 Gy SBRT to primary tumor, nephrectomy 4 weeks later. Profiling relied on immunoSEQ multiplex PCR, and the TCRdb table lists in-frame clones only, not all of them. The table includes 19,000 or so clones, just over 60% detected once. This specimen consisted of tumor tissue, obtained from a patient whose treatment included radiotherapy and nephrectomy. These receptors were collected from a woman aged 70-85 years with renal cell carcinoma.

CDR3 in DNA: TGTGCCAGCAGCTTAGCGCAGAACAGGAAAACTTCTGGGGCCAACGTCCTGACTTTC. As protein: CASSLAQNRKTSGANVLTF. The chain has TRBV7-2 and TRBJ2-6; possibly TRBD1 for D (5 bases). The CDR3 spans 19 residues. Germline V lookup: CDR1 SGHTA, CDR2 FQGNSA. V was cut by 0 bases and J by 1 base, with 16 bases left in between. The full variable domain, with the rest looked up from reference TRBV7-2 and TRBJ2-6, is GAGVSQSPSNKVTEKGKDVELRCDPISGHTALYWYRQSLGQGLEFLIYFQGNSAPDKSGLPSDRFSAERTGGSVSTLTIQRTQQEDSAVYLCASSLAQNRKTSGANVLTFGAGSRLTVL.

The V gene is TRBV6-1, the J gene TRBJ1-6; 9 bases map to TRBD1. The junction had 7 bases not matched to a gene; V was cut back by 6 bases and J by 10 bases. The germline V gene encodes CDR1 MNHNS and CDR2 SASEGT. There are 14 residues in the CDR3. The CDR3 DNA sequence: TGTGCCAGCAGACAGGGGGCTGTTTACTCACCCCTCCACTTT. It codes for CASRQGAVYSPLHF.

The chain has TRBV7-2 and TRBJ1-5, with D unclear. The CDR3 extends over 13 amino acids. CDR1 is SGHTA and CDR2 is FQGNSA in the germline V gene. V was cut by 5 bases and J by 5 bases, with 10 bases left in between. The CDR3 reads CASSRAIDQPQHF. For the CDR3, the DNA is TGTGCCAGCAGCCGGGCCATTGATCAGCCCCAGCATTTT. The entire variable domain, with the rest obtained from reference TRBV7-2 and TRBJ1-5, is as follows: GAGVSQSPSNKVTEKGKDVELRCDPISGHTALYWYRQSLGQGLEFLIYFQGNSAPDKSGLPSDRFSAERTGGSVSTLTIQRTQQEDSAVYLCASSRAIDQPQHFGDGTRLSIL.

The rearrangement links TRBV19 to TRBJ2-1; 11 nucleotides align to TRBD2. Germline CDR1 LNHDA, CDR2 SQIVND (reference sequence). The J segment lost 6 bases and the V segment lost 4 bases, leaving 5 bases of the junction unmatched. The CDR3 has 15 residues. This CDR3 is CASSKTSGGFNEQFF. DNA for the CDR3: TGTGCCAGTAGTAAAACTAGCGGGGGCTTCAATGAGCAGTTCTTC.

The J gene is TRBJ1-3, the V gene TRBV7-6; D is unresolved. V was shortened by 6 bases and J by 1 base, with 1 base between the two germline ends. Germline assignment: CDR1 SGHVS and CDR2 FNYEAQ. The CDR3 loop spans 11 amino acids. DNA for the CDR3: TGTGCCAGCAGGTCTGGAAACACCATATATTTT. As protein: CASRSGNTIYF.

V usage is TRBV5-4 and J usage is TRBJ1-1; no clear D gene. The CDR3 has 12 amino acids. The germline V and J ends were trimmed by 9 bases and 1 base, with 10 bases remaining between them. In germline, CDR1 is SGHNT, CDR2 YYREEE (reference sequence). As DNA, the CDR3 is TGTGCCACCACGGGCGGGAACACTGAAGCTTTCTTT. Protein sequence: CATTGGNTEAFF.

In this sample, this clone turned up a few times. The same CDR3 is also encoded by other DNA sequences in this sample. The rearrangement uses TRBV9 and TRBJ2-2; maybe TRBD2 (6 bases). This CDR3 spans 14 amino acids. Germline loops: CDR1 SGDLS, CDR2 YYNGEE. The V end lost 3 bases, the J end lost 0 bases, and 6 bases lay between the germline ends. The CDR3 region has the DNA TGTGCCAGCAGCGGCGGGGCGAACACCGGGGAGCTGTTTTTT. The encoded protein is CASSGGANTGELFF.

The chain recombines TRBV30 with TRBJ1-1; 9 bases are shared with TRBD1. The CDR3 loop spans 15 amino acids. J was trimmed by 5 bases and V by 2 bases; bases with no gene match: 9. The germline V gene has CDR1 GTSNPN and CDR2 SVGIG (reference sequence). DNA of the CDR3: TGTGCCTGGAGTATGGGACAGGGAGCTTGGACTGAAGCTTTCTTT. As protein: CAWSMGQGAWTEAFF.

This clone was seen a single time. The chain carries TRBV28 and TRBJ2-7, with D hard to call. Between the trimmed V and J ends, which lost 2 bases and 6 bases, there was a span of 8 bases. The germline V gene encodes CDR1 MDHEN and CDR2 SYDVKM. This CDR3 is built from 12 residues. In nucleotides, the CDR3 is TGTGCCAGCAGTTTAGCTCCCCTCGAGCAGTACTTC. It is translated as CASSLAPLEQYF.

The chain is built from TRBV30 and TRBJ1-1, with D hard to call. The V and J ends lost 2 bases and 4 bases respectively, with 14 bases between them. CDR1 is GTSNPN and CDR2 is SVGIG in the germline V gene (reference sequence). This CDR3 spans 14 amino acids. CDR3 sequence: CAWSLAGVGTEAFF. The CDR3, as DNA: TGTGCCTGGAGTTTAGCCGGCGTGGGCACTGAAGCTTTCTTT.

The chain uses TRBV11-1 and TRBJ2-3, with TRBD1 matching over 10 bases. The V segment lost 5 bases and the J segment 5 bases; nucleotides outside the gene matches: 13. The CDR3 has 17 residues. Germline V gives CDR1 SGHAT, CDR2 FQDESV (reference sequence). This CDR3 is CASSPQVRQGALDTQYF. The CDR3 nucleotides are TGTGCCAGCAGCCCCCAAGTGAGACAGGGGGCTTTAGATACGCAGTATTTT.

This clone was observed a few times. This chain joins TRBV9 and TRBJ1-2; no reliable D call. Germline V gene lookup returns CDR1 SGDLS and CDR2 YYNGEE. The CDR3 totals 13 residues. Trimming removed 2 bases at V and 0 bases at J, with 5 bases between. The CDR3 loop reads CASSVQANYGYTF. In DNA form, the CDR3 reads TGTGCCAGCAGCGTCCAGGCTAACTATGGCTACACCTTC.

The gene calls are TRBV4-2 and TRBJ1-1; D may be TRBD1 (5 bases). The CDR3 covers 16 residues. The V end was cut by 0 bases, the J end by 1 base, with 12 bases between. The germline gives CDR1 LGHNA, CDR2 YNFKEQ. CDR3 sequence (DNA): TGTGCCAGCAGCCAAGAAGCCTTAAGGGGGAACACTGAAGCTTTCTTT. Protein product: CASSQEALRGNTEAFF.

The chain links TRBV5-1 to TRBJ1-4; D is ambiguous. With 0 bases removed from V and 0 bases from J, the gap between germline ends came to 9 bases. CDR1 and CDR2 from the germline V gene are SGHRS and YFSETQ. This CDR3 spans 16 amino acids. The CDR3 is CASSLVGSATNEKLFF. The CDR3 coding sequence is TGCGCCAGCAGCTTGGTGGGCAGTGCAACTAATGAAAAACTGTTTTTT.

This clone turned up a few times. This sequence joins TRBV19 and TRBJ2-5; no clear D. Germline values: CDR1 LNHDA, CDR2 SQIVND (reference sequence). Trimming shortened V by 1 base and J by 4 bases, and 13 bases separated the two germline ends. The CDR3 spans 15 residues. The CDR3 DNA follows: TGTGCCAGTAGTATAGGGTCGGCGGCACTAGAGACCCAGTACTTC. Protein: CASSIGSAALETQYF.

The chain couples TRBV7-9 to TRBJ2-7, with D unclear. The CDR3 loop spans 14 amino acids. V gave up 0 bases and J gave up 5 bases, with 11 bases separating them. Germline-derived CDR1 and CDR2 are SEHNR and FQNEAQ (reference sequence). The CDR3, as DNA: TGTGCCAGCAGCTTAGCGCGAGGATCCAACGAGCAGTACTTC. Protein: CASSLARGSNEQYF.

CDR3 DNA: TGCGCCAGCAGCCGCGGTCCTAGCGGGGGGGCTTCAGATACGCAGTATTTT. Amino acid sequence: CASSRGPSGGASDTQYF. The chain recombines TRBV5-1 with TRBJ2-3; 12 bases match TRBD2. The ends lost 4 bases at V and 4 bases at J; junction bases unmatched: 10. CDR1 is SGHRS, CDR2 YFSETQ, per germline. The CDR3 runs to 17 residues. Using reference TRBV5-1 and TRBJ2-3 for the parts outside the CDR3, the full variable domain is KAGVTQTPRYLIKTRGQQVTLSCSPISGHRSVSWYQQTPGQGLQFLFEYFSETQRNKGNFPGRFSGRQFSNSRSEMNVSTLELGDSALYLCASSRGPSGGASDTQYFGPGTRLTVL.

This chain joins TRBV2 and TRBJ1-3; 7 bases fit TRBD1. The V segment lost 5 bases and the J segment 3 bases; nucleotides outside the gene matches: 13. This CDR3 region has 17 residues. Germline V lookup: CDR1 SNHLY, CDR2 FYNNEI. CDR3 sequence: CASSPARDSILGNTIYF. The CDR3, as DNA: TGTGCCAGCAGTCCAGCCCGGGACAGTATCCTTGGAAACACCATATATTTT. The complete variable domain, with remaining parts taken from reference TRBV2 and TRBJ1-3, reads EPEVTQTPSHQVTQMGQEVILRCVPISNHLYFYWYRQILGQKVEFLVSFYNNEISEKSEIFDDQFSVERPDGSNFTLKIRSTKLEDSAMYFCASSPARDSILGNTIYFGEGSWLTVV.

The chain combines TRBV4-2 with TRBJ2-7; 10 nucleotides align to TRBD1. With 5 bases clipped from V and 4 bases from J, the junction kept 5 bases outside the gene matches. The CDR3 covers 14 residues. Germline assignment: CDR1 LGHNA and CDR2 YNFKEQ. The CDR3 spells CASSWPGQGYEQYF. The CDR3, as DNA: TGTGCCAGCAGCTGGCCGGGACAGGGGTACGAGCAGTACTTC.

This clone has just a few counts. The rearrangement links TRBV4-2 to TRBJ1-6, with D perhaps TRBD1 (6 bases). The CDR3 runs 15 residues. From germline, CDR1 is LGHNA and CDR2 YNFKEQ. V was shortened by 3 bases and J by 4 bases, with 10 bases between the two germline ends. The CDR3 nucleotides are TGTGCCAGCAGCCAGCAAAGGGGGTATAATTCACCCCTCCACTTT. This translates into CASSQQRGYNSPLHF.

The chain links TRBV27 to TRBJ1-6, with D possibly being TRBD1 (6 bases). Trimming left V 3 bases short and J 11 bases short, with 14 bases between. Germline CDR1 and CDR2: MNHEY and SMNVEV (reference sequence). The CDR3 contains 14 residues. The CDR3 sequence is CASSFGGYGAPLHF. For the CDR3, the DNA is TGTGCCAGCAGTTTCGGGGGCTATGGGGCACCCCTCCACTTT.

This rearrangement joins TRBV7-3 to TRBJ1-1; tentatively, D is TRBD1 (6 bases). Germline loops: CDR1 SGHTA, CDR2 FQGTGA. V gave up 1 base and J gave up 5 bases, with 17 bases separating them. The CDR3 totals 16 residues. CDR3 residues: CASSLKPPGGRTEAFF. CDR3 sequence (DNA): TGTGCCAGCAGCTTAAAACCCCCCGGGGGCCGGACTGAAGCTTTCTTT.

This chain joins TRBV7-2 and TRBJ2-5; D is unclear. The ends were cut back, 1 base at V and 14 bases at J, with 20 bases in the middle. Germline V gene data show CDR1 as SGHTA and CDR2 as FQGNSA. CDR3 length: 14 amino acids. The CDR3 loop is CASSLEGLSPFVYF. In nucleotides, the CDR3 is TGTGCCAGCAGCTTAGAAGGGCTAAGTCCCTTCGTCTACTTC.

This clone came up a few times. The chain employs TRBV30 and TRBJ1-2; D remains ambiguous. Trimming stripped 5 bases from V and 8 bases from J, with 21 bases between. In germline, CDR1 is GTSNPN, CDR2 SVGIG (reference sequence). The CDR3 is made up of 14 amino acids. CDR3 amino acids: CAWGGETLVGGYTF. CDR3 bases: TGTGCCTGGGGCGGGGAGACATTAGTTGGAGGCTACACCTTC.

This clone was counted once. The chain carries TRBV5-4 and TRBJ2-7; no reliable D call. The CDR3 totals 13 residues. Trimming pared 0 bases from V and 3 bases from J, leaving 7 bases between. Per germline, CDR1 SGHNT and CDR2 YYREEE (reference sequence). The CDR3 sequence is CASSLESGYEQYF. CDR3 DNA: TGTGCCAGCAGCTTGGAATCCGGCTACGAGCAGTACTTC.

The rearrangement uses TRBV5-5 and TRBJ1-2, with D perhaps TRBD1 (5 bases). V lost 4 bases and J lost 4, with 20 bases in between. This CDR3 is built from 16 residues. Germline V CDR1 and CDR2: SGHKS, YYEKEE (reference sequence). The CDR3 nucleotides are TGTGCCAGCAGCATCTCCCACGGGGCAGGTAGCTATGGCTACACCTTC. This translates into CASSISHGAGSYGYTF.

This chain uses TRBV10-2 with TRBJ2-7; 7 bases align to TRBD2. The CDR3 runs to 12 residues. Trimming at V came to 2 bases and at J to 9 bases, leaving 4 bases not matched to a gene. Germline V gene sequence: CDR1 WSHSY, CDR2 SAAADI. The CDR3 DNA sequence: TGCGCCAGCAGTGAGGGGGGGGGTCTGCAGTACTTC. Translation gives CASSEGGGLQYF.

V is TRBV20-1 and J is TRBJ2-3; D tentatively reads TRBD1 or TRBD2 (5 bases each). This CDR3 has 11 residues. Germline V lookup: CDR1 DFQATT, CDR2 SNEGSKA (reference sequence). V gave up 1 base and J gave up 6 bases, with 5 bases separating them. Written as DNA, the CDR3 is TGCAGTGCTAGAGGGGGGGATACGCAGTATTTT. As protein: CSARGGDTQYF.